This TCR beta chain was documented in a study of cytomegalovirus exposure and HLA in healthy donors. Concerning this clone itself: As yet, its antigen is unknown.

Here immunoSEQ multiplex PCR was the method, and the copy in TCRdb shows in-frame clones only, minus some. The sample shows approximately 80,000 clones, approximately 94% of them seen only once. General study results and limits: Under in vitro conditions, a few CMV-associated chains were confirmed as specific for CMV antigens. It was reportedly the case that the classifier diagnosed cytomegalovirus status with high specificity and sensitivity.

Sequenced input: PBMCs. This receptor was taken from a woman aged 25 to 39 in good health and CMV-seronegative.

CDR3 sequence reads: CASSDYRALGYTF. CDR3 nucleotides: TGTGCCAGCAGTGATTACAGGGCTTTGGGCTACACCTTC. The J gene is TRBJ1-2, the V gene TRBV25-1, with D possibly TRBD1 on 6 matching bases. V was cut by 3 bases and J by 8 bases, with 13 bases left in between. From germline, CDR1 is MGHDK and CDR2 SYGVNS. This CDR3 region has 13 residues.